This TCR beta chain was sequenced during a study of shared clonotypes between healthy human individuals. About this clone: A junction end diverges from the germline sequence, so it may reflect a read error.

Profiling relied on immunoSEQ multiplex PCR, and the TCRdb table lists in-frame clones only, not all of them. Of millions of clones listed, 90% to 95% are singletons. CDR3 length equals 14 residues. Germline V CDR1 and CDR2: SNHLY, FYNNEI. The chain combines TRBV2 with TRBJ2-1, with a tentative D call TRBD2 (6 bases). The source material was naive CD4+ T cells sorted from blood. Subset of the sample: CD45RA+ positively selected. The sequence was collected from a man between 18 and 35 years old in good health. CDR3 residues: CASSKAWGLDEQFF. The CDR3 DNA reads TGTGCCAGCAGTAAAGCCTGGGGACTCGATGAGCAGTTCTTC.